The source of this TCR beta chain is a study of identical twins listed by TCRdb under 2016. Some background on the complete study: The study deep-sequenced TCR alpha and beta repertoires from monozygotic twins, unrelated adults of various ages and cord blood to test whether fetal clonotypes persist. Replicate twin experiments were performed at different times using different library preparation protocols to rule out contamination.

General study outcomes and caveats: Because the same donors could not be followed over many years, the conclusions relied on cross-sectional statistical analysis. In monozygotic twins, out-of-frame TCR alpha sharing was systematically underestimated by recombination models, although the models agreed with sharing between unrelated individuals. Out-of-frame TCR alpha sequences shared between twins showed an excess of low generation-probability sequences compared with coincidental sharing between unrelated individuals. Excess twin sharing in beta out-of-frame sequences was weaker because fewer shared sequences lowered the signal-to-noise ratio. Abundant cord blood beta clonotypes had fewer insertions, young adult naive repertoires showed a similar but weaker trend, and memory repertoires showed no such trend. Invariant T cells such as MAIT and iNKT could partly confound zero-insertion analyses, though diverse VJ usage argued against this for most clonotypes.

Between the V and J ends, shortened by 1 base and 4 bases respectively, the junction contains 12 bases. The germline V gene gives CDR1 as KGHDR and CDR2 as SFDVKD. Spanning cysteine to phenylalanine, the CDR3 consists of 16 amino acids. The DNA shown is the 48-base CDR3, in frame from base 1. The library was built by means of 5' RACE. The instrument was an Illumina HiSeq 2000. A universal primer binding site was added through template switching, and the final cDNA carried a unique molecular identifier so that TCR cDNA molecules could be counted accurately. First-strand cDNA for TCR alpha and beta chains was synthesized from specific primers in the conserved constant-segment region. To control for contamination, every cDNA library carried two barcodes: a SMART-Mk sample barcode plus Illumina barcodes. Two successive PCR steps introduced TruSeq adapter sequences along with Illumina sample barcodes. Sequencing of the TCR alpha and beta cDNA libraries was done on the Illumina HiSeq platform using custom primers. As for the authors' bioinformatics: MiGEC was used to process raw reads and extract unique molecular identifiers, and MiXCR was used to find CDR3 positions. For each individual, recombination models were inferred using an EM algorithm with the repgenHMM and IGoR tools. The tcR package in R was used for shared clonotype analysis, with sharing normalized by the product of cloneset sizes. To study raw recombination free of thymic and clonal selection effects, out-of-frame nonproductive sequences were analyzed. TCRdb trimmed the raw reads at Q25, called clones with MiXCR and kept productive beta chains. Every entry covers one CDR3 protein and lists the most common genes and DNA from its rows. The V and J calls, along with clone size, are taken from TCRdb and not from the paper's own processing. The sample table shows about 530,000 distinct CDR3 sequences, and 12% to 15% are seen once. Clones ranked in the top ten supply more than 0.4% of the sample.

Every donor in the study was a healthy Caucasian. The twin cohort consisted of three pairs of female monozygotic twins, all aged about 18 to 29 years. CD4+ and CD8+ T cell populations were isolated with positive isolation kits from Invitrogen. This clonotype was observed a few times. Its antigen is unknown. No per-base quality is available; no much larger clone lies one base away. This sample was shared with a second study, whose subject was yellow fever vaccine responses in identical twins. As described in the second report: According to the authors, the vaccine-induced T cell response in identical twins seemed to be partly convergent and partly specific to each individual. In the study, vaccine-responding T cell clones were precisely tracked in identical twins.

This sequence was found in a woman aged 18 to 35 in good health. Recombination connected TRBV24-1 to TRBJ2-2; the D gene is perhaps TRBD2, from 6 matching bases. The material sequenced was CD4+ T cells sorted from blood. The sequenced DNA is TGTGCCACCAGTGATTTCGCGGCGGGACGCACCGGGGAGCTGTTTTTT. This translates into CATSDFAAGRTGELFF.